This TCR beta chain was sequenced in a study of beta chain features in type 1 diabetes. The wider study: Roughly 98 million sorted cells were examined across all samples. Study conclusions and caveats: A moderate, significant TCRB CDR3 shortening appeared in type 1 diabetes across four CD4+ subsets.

Per donor, one heparinised blood draw averaged roughly 110 mL. With 3 bases removed from V and 5 bases from J, the gap between germline ends came to 10 bases. The CDR3 length is 13 residues. Germline CDR1 and CDR2: SEHNR and FQNEAQ (reference sequence). cDNA synthesis used the whole RNA isolate, giving expressed TCRB sequences. The average read count of naive, central memory and regulatory T cell samples was some 3.8 million. Libraries were prepared by immunoSEQ multiplex PCR; TCRdb keeps only in-frame clonotypes and omits some of them. This repertoire shows a few hundred thousand clones, 11% found once; its top ten account for more than 0.015%. This clone was observed a few times. Antigen unknown. The same CDR3 can be traced to other DNA sequences in this sample.

The chain is built from TRBV7-9 and TRBJ2-5; weak D call: TRBD2 (6 bases). The clonotype was recovered from a man aged 25-45 years with type 1 diabetes. Sequenced input: naive CD4+ T cells from blood. DNA of the CDR3: TGTGCCAGCAGCTTTGGGGGAGGCGAGACCCAGTACTTC. As protein: CASSFGGGETQYF.